The entry below describes one TCR beta chain. Its antigen is still unknown. This sample was included in a study of T cell clonotyping in hematopoietic cell transplantation. Notes on the study in general: After transplant, recipient diversity fell while pathologically expanded clonotypes grew through day 180. Cells were unsorted, so CD4 and CD8 contributions were not separated.

Blood collection times were about day -28 and days 30, 100, 180 posttransplant. Generated by immunoSEQ multiplex PCR, the TCRdb table keeps only in-frame clones and is missing some. This repertoire shows 15,000 to 20,000 clones, more than 75% found once; its top ten account for around 3.9%. The ends were cut back, 2 bases at V and 6 bases at J, with 11 bases in the middle. Germline V gene sequence: CDR1 SGHDT, CDR2 YYEEEE. The CDR3 sequence is 13 residues long. The gene calls are TRBV5-6 and TRBJ2-5; D assignment may be TRBD1 or TRBD2 (5 bases each). The starting material was PBMCs, obtained 100 days after allogeneic stem cell transplant. The source of this sequence is a male patient over 55 who had an allogeneic stem cell transplant from a related donor, so the T cells may come from the graft donor. Some clones in this sample may be carry-over from other donors' samples. The CDR3 DNA follows: TGTGCCAGCAGCTTAGAGGGGTGGAAGACCCAGTACTTC. Amino acid sequence: CASSLEGWKTQYF.